These 26 T cell receptor beta chains originate from one sample sequenced in a study of control samples from healthy donors and cancer patients (dated by TCRdb to about 2020). The library relied on the immunoSEQ multiplex PCR assay. TCRdb carries this immuneACCESS record with in-frame sequences only. Its versions omit some clonotypes, under half of them owing to an unresolved V gene in the studies checked, with the rest unexplained. A total of about 150,000 clones appear in this sample, 91% of them only once. The ten largest account for approximately 2% of the sample. Sequenced: blood. These receptors all stem from a woman between 40 and 50 years old in good health.

V usage is TRBV11-2 and J usage is TRBJ1-4, with unresolved D. V lost 0 bases and J lost 0, with 5 bases in between. CDR1 is SGHAT, CDR2 FQNNGV, per germline. CDR3 length equals 15 residues. The CDR3 spells CASSLEPATNEKLFF. In nucleotides, the CDR3 is TGTGCCAGCAGCTTAGAGCCGGCAACTAATGAAAAACTGTTTTTT.

The V call is TRBV18, the J call TRBJ2-2; 7 bases agree with TRBD1. The CDR3 runs to 16 residues. In germline, CDR1 is KGHSH, CDR2 LQKENI. V lost 1 base to trimming and J lost 4 bases; unmatched junction nucleotides: 6. The chain's CDR3 is CASSPLVGGLTGELFF. The CDR3 DNA follows: TGTGCCAGCTCACCACTCGTAGGGGGCCTCACCGGGGAGCTGTTTTTT.

This chain connects TRBV6-5 to TRBJ2-5; possibly TRBD1 for D (5 bases). The CDR3 loop spans 13 amino acids. Trimming pared 6 bases from V and 4 bases from J, leaving 12 bases between. Germline V CDR1 and CDR2: MNHEY, SVGAGI. CDR3 bases: TGTGCCAGCAGCGCAATTAGGGGAGAGACCCAGTACTTC. Amino acid sequence: CASSAIRGETQYF.

This clone was counted a single time. The V call is TRBV27, the J call TRBJ1-4; D may be TRBD1 (6 bases). V lost 5 bases and J lost 3, with 10 bases in between. In germline, CDR1 is MNHEY, CDR2 SMNVEV (reference sequence). The CDR3 covers 14 residues. For the CDR3, the DNA is TGTGCCAGCAGTATTCAGGGGTCTAATGAAAAACTGTTTTTT. Translated: CASSIQGSNEKLFF.

This clone has only a few counts. This chain connects TRBV12-3 or TRBV12-4 to TRBJ1-4, with a weak D call TRBD1 (6 bases). Trimming cost V 6 bases and J 8 bases, with 13 bases left between them. CDR3 length: 13 amino acids. CDR3: CASSEGQGEKLFF. As DNA, the CDR3 is TGTGCCAGCAGCGAGGGACAAGGGGAAAAACTGTTTTTT.

V usage is TRBV5-1 and J usage is TRBJ1-2; unclear D gene. CDR1 and CDR2 from the germline V gene are SGHRS and YFSETQ. Trimming removed 0 bases at V and 0 bases at J, with 9 bases between. The CDR3 contains 15 residues. The CDR3 spells CASSLGAGTNYGYTF. The CDR3, as DNA: TGCGCCAGCAGCTTGGGTGCAGGTACTAACTATGGCTACACCTTC.

The V gene is TRBV5-1, the J gene TRBJ2-1; D gene uncertain. The V end was cut by 5 bases, the J end by 10 bases, with 19 bases between. CDR1 is SGHRS and CDR2 is YFSETQ in the germline V gene. The CDR3 length is 14 residues. The CDR3 loop reads CASRPGPTTKEQFF. The CDR3 DNA reads as TGCGCCAGCAGGCCCGGGCCCACCACGAAGGAGCAGTTCTTC. Full variable domain (missing parts from reference TRBV5-1 and TRBJ2-1): KAGVTQTPRYLIKTRGQQVTLSCSPISGHRSVSWYQQTPGQGLQFLFEYFSETQRNKGNFPGRFSGRQFSNSRSEMNVSTLELGDSALYLCASRPGPTTKEQFFGPGTRLTVL.

This chain joins TRBV19 and TRBJ2-7; D may be TRBD1 (6 bases). V lost 5 bases, J lost 1 base, and 9 bases lay in between. CDR3 size: 13 residues. The V gene's germline CDR1 is LNHDA and CDR2 SQIVND (reference sequence). CDR3 region: CASSVDSSYEQYF. CDR3 coding DNA: TGTGCCAGTAGTGTGGACAGTTCCTACGAGCAGTACTTC.

The rearrangement joins TRBV6-1 to TRBJ2-3; maybe TRBD2 (6 bases). The CDR3 runs to 16 residues. Trimming shortened V by 2 bases and J by 2 bases, and 14 bases separated the two germline ends. Per the germline V gene, CDR1 is MNHNS and CDR2 is SASEGT. CDR3 residues: CASSELGSGHTDTQYF. CDR3 coding DNA: TGTGCCAGCAGTGAATTAGGTAGCGGCCACACAGATACGCAGTATTTT.

J is TRBJ2-7 and V is TRBV7-9; no reliable D call. The CDR3 is made up of 13 amino acids. Germline CDR1 reads SEHNR; CDR2 reads FQNEAQ (reference sequence). Trimming cost V 4 bases and J 6 bases, with 13 bases left between them. Here the CDR3 reads CASSSVLTGEQYF. CDR3 coding DNA: TGTGCCAGCAGCTCCGTATTAACCGGCGAGCAGTACTTC.

This clone turned up a few times. This chain uses TRBV7-2 with TRBJ2-7; TRBD1 agrees at 10 bases. Germline loops: CDR1 SGHTA, CDR2 FQGNSA. Trimming cost V 5 bases and J 5 bases; bases outside gene matches: 3. This CDR3 contains 13 residues. CDR3: CASSRDRGHEQYF. The CDR3, as DNA: TGTGCCAGCAGCCGGGACAGGGGCCACGAGCAGTACTTC.

This chain joins TRBV10-3 and TRBJ2-3; TRBD2 agrees at 8 bases. The CDR3 totals 16 residues. In germline, CDR1 is ENHRY, CDR2 SYGVKD. Unmatched junction bases numbered 5, after V lost 3 bases and J lost 0 bases. The CDR3 is CAISELAASSTDTQYF. The CDR3 region has the DNA TGTGCCATCAGTGAACTAGCGGCAAGTAGCACAGATACGCAGTATTTT.

The rearrangement links TRBV9 to TRBJ1-2, with D hard to call. The ends were cut back, 0 bases at V and 3 bases at J, with 12 bases in the middle. There are 15 residues in the CDR3. Germline loops: CDR1 SGDLS, CDR2 YYNGEE. CDR3 bases: TGTGCCAGCAGCGTAGCATCTGGGCCGCACTATGGCTACACCTTC. Translating it yields CASSVASGPHYGYTF.

The chain couples TRBV6-5 to TRBJ2-3; no reliable D call. The CDR3 covers 12 residues. Germline CDR1 reads MNHEY; CDR2 reads SVGAGI. V lost 8 bases and J lost 2, with 8 bases in between. For the CDR3, the DNA is TGTGCCAGCGATTACTACACAGATACGCAGTATTTT. The encoded protein is CASDYYTDTQYF.

The CDR3 coding sequence is TGTGCCAGCAGCCTAGGACAGGGAGTAATCCAAGAGACCCAGTACTTC. Protein sequence: CASSLGQGVIQETQYF. The V gene is TRBV5-4, the J gene TRBJ2-5; 8 positions match TRBD1. The CDR3 totals 16 residues. The junction had 9 bases not matched to a gene; V was cut back by 4 bases and J by 1 base. Germline values: CDR1 SGHNT, CDR2 YYREEE (reference sequence).

This chain uses TRBV7-7 with TRBJ2-2, with D possibly TRBD2 on 5 matching bases. The CDR3 runs to 16 residues. The germline V and J ends were trimmed by 5 bases and 6 bases, with 19 bases remaining between them. Germline V gene sequence: CDR1 SSHAT, CDR2 FNYEAQ (reference sequence). Written as DNA, the CDR3 is TGTGCCAGCAGCCCTCGGACGCCGAGGGTTCCCGGGGAGCTGTTTTTT. Residues: CASSPRTPRVPGELFF.

Here the CDR3 DNA reads TGCGCCAGCAGCTTGGGGGACACTTCACCCCTCCACTTT. It encodes CASSLGDTSPLHF. This rearrangement joins TRBV5-1 to TRBJ1-6; the D gene is possibly TRBD1 (6 bases). CDR3 length: 13 amino acids. Germline values: CDR1 SGHRS, CDR2 YFSETQ. The ends were cut back, 0 bases at V and 9 bases at J, with 7 bases in the middle.

The J gene is TRBJ1-6, the V gene TRBV5-5; perhaps TRBD1 as D (6 bases). V lost 7 bases, J lost 11 bases, and 22 bases lay in between. The CDR3 covers 15 residues. The V gene's germline CDR1 is SGHKS and CDR2 YYEKEE (reference sequence). This CDR3 is CASGTGASGPAPLHF. DNA for the CDR3: TGTGCCAGCGGCACGGGGGCTTCTGGTCCAGCACCCCTCCACTTT. Combining the CDR3 with reference TRBV5-5 and TRBJ1-6 gives the whole variable domain DAGVTQSPTHLIKTRGQQVTLRCSPISGHKSVSWYQQVLGQGPQFIFQYYEKEERGRGNFPDRFSARQFPNYSSELNVNALLLGDSALYLCASGTGASGPAPLHFGNGTRLTVT.

J is TRBJ1-1 and V is TRBV19, with a tentative D call TRBD1 (5 bases). Trimming left V 8 bases short and J 3 bases short, with 10 bases between. There are 12 residues in the CDR3. Looked up from germline, CDR1 is LNHDA and CDR2 is SQIVND (reference sequence). The CDR3 sequence: CASSDRYTEAFF. The DNA of the CDR3 is TGTGCCAGTTCAGACAGATACACTGAAGCTTTCTTT. Complete variable domain (other parts from reference TRBV19 and TRBJ1-1): DGGITQSPKYLFRKEGQNVTLSCEQNLNHDAMYWYRQDPGQGLRLIYYSQIVNDFQKGDIAEGYSVSREKKESFPLTVTSAQKNPTAFYLCASSDRYTEAFFGQGTRLTVV.

In regard to this clone: An end of the junction differs from the germline gene, which may be a read error. Other DNA sequences in this specimen translate into the identical CDR3. The chain recombines TRBV18 with TRBJ2-1, with 12 bases fitting TRBD2. Germline CDR1 is KGHSH and CDR2 is LQKENI. The CDR3 has 17 amino acids. This chain's CDR3 is CASSPRPSGGAYNEQFF. The CDR3 coding sequence is TGTGCCAGTTCACCACGGCCTAGCGGGGGGGCCTACAATGAGCAGTTCTTC. The whole variable domain, filled in from reference TRBV18 and TRBJ2-1, reads NAGVMQNPRHLVRRRGQEARLRCSPMKGHSHVYWYRQLPEEGLKFMVYLQKENIIDESGMPKERFSAEFPKEGPSILRIQQVVRGDSAAYFCASSPRPSGGAYNEQFFGPGTRLTVL.

This clone occurred once. This chain connects TRBV3-1 (or the pseudogene TRBV3-2) to TRBJ2-7; D gene unclear. This CDR3 is built from 14 residues. In germline, CDR1 is LGHDT, CDR2 YNNKEL (reference sequence). Trimming pared 3 bases from V and 2 bases from J, leaving 11 bases between. This CDR3 reads CASSQAPGAYEQYF. The CDR3 bases are TGTGCCAGCAGCCAGGCGCCCGGCGCCTACGAGCAGTACTTC.

This clone is a singleton in its sample. This chain uses TRBV11-2 with TRBJ2-3, with D unclear. The germline CDR1 and CDR2 sequences are SGHAT and FQNNGV. V lost 2 bases to trimming and J lost 2 bases, with 8 bases between them. The CDR3 is 14 residues long. The CDR3 DNA follows: TGTGCCAGCAGCTTAACCCGAGTCACAGATACGCAGTATTTT. Encoded protein: CASSLTRVTDTQYF.

The chain joins TRBV10-1 to TRBJ1-4; D is uncertain. Trimming took 1 base from V and 7 from J, leaving 7 bases between them. The CDR3 has 13 residues. Germline V gene data show CDR1 as WNHNN and CDR2 as SYGVQD (reference sequence). The CDR3 region has the DNA TGCGCCAGCAGTGAGTTGGGTACTGAAAAACTGTTTTTT. Its protein product is CASSELGTEKLFF.

The CDR3 DNA reads as TGCGCCAGCAGTAGTACCGGGAAAACCTACGAGCAGTACTTC. Translation gives CASSSTGKTYEQYF. The chain employs TRBV4-1 and TRBJ2-7, with D possibly matching TRBD2 (5 bases). V was shortened by 6 bases and J by 2 bases, with 14 bases between the two germline ends. CDR1 is MGHRA, CDR2 YSYEKL, per germline. The CDR3 length is 14 residues.

The chain has TRBV6-1 and TRBJ1-2; D is uncertain. The CDR3 consists of 14 residues. Germline V gene lookup returns CDR1 MNHNS and CDR2 SASEGT. V shed 3 bases and J shed 5 bases, with 13 bases lying between them. The CDR3 sequence is CASSDPGMGYGYTF. CDR3 DNA: TGTGCCAGCAGTGATCCGGGAATGGGGTATGGCTACACCTTC.

The V gene is TRBV5-1, the J gene TRBJ1-2; TRBD1 matches 10 bases. The CDR3 contains 16 residues. Germline CDR1 is SGHRS and CDR2 is YFSETQ. Trimming cost V 4 bases and J 5 bases; bases outside gene matches: 11. The CDR3 DNA follows: TGCGCCAGCAGCACTCGACAGGGGGCCTTCGGGTATGGCTACACCTTC. Protein sequence: CASSTRQGAFGYGYTF.